This TCR beta chain originates from a study of identical twins. Concerning this clonotype: No antigen is known for it.

Points from the study as a whole: Conclusions rested on cross-sectional statistics rather than following the same donors. Out-of-frame alpha sequences that twins shared showed excess low generation probability.

Template switching introduced a universal primer site, and the cDNA bore unique molecular identifiers. Each CDR3 protein is one row after TCRdb ran MiXCR on the 5' RACE reads. Here the sample spans hundreds of thousands of distinct CDR3 sequences, over 20% being singletons. The V end lost 2 bases, the J end lost 3 bases, and 15 bases lay between the germline ends. This CDR3 is 15 amino acids long. Germline V CDR1 and CDR2: SGHDT, YYEEEE. The same sample was also used in a study of T cells expressing NK-cell markers. That work states: No clear determination of HCMV specificity was made for expanded NKG2C+ T cell clones.

The V and J genes are TRBV5-6 and TRBJ2-7; D uncertain. What was sequenced was PBMCs. The sequence was obtained from a woman under 30 in good health. The CDR3 region is CASSFGQMSFYEQYF. The CDR3 DNA follows: TGTGCCAGCAGCTTCGGGCAGATGAGCTTCTACGAGCAGTACTTC.